These 2 T cell receptor beta chains were all obtained from the same sample, sequenced in a study of OX40 agonist ivuxolimab in advanced cancers. The protocol was immunoSEQ multiplex PCR, while the TCRdb copy is restricted to in-frame clones and leaves out a portion. The sample has 45,000 to 65,000 clones, about 90% seen once; the top ten hold roughly 7%. This material consisted of CD4+ or CD8+ T cells sorted from blood, taken in a trial of the OX40 agonist ivuxolimab. All receptors come from an adult with an advanced solid tumor such as melanoma, head and neck, liver or kidney cancer.

The chain combines TRBV10-2 with TRBJ1-3, with 10 bases identical to TRBD1. The CDR3 is made up of 17 amino acids. Trimming removed 6 bases from V and 3 bases from J; junction bases left unmatched: 11. Looked up from germline, CDR1 is WSHSY and CDR2 is SAAADI. DNA for the CDR3: TGCGCCAGCAGCGTGACAGGGGGCGCGTTGAGTGGAAACACCATATATTTT. It codes for CASSVTGGALSGNTIYF.

The rearrangement links TRBV27 to TRBJ2-1; possibly TRBD2 for D (5 bases). CDR1 is MNHEY, CDR2 SMNVEV, per germline (reference sequence). The V end lost 7 bases, the J end lost 0 bases, and 13 bases lay between the germline ends. The CDR3 consists of 15 residues. The CDR3 region has the DNA TGTGCCAGCACGCAGCGGAGGAGCTCCTACAATGAGCAGTTCTTC. Residues: CASTQRRSSYNEQFF.